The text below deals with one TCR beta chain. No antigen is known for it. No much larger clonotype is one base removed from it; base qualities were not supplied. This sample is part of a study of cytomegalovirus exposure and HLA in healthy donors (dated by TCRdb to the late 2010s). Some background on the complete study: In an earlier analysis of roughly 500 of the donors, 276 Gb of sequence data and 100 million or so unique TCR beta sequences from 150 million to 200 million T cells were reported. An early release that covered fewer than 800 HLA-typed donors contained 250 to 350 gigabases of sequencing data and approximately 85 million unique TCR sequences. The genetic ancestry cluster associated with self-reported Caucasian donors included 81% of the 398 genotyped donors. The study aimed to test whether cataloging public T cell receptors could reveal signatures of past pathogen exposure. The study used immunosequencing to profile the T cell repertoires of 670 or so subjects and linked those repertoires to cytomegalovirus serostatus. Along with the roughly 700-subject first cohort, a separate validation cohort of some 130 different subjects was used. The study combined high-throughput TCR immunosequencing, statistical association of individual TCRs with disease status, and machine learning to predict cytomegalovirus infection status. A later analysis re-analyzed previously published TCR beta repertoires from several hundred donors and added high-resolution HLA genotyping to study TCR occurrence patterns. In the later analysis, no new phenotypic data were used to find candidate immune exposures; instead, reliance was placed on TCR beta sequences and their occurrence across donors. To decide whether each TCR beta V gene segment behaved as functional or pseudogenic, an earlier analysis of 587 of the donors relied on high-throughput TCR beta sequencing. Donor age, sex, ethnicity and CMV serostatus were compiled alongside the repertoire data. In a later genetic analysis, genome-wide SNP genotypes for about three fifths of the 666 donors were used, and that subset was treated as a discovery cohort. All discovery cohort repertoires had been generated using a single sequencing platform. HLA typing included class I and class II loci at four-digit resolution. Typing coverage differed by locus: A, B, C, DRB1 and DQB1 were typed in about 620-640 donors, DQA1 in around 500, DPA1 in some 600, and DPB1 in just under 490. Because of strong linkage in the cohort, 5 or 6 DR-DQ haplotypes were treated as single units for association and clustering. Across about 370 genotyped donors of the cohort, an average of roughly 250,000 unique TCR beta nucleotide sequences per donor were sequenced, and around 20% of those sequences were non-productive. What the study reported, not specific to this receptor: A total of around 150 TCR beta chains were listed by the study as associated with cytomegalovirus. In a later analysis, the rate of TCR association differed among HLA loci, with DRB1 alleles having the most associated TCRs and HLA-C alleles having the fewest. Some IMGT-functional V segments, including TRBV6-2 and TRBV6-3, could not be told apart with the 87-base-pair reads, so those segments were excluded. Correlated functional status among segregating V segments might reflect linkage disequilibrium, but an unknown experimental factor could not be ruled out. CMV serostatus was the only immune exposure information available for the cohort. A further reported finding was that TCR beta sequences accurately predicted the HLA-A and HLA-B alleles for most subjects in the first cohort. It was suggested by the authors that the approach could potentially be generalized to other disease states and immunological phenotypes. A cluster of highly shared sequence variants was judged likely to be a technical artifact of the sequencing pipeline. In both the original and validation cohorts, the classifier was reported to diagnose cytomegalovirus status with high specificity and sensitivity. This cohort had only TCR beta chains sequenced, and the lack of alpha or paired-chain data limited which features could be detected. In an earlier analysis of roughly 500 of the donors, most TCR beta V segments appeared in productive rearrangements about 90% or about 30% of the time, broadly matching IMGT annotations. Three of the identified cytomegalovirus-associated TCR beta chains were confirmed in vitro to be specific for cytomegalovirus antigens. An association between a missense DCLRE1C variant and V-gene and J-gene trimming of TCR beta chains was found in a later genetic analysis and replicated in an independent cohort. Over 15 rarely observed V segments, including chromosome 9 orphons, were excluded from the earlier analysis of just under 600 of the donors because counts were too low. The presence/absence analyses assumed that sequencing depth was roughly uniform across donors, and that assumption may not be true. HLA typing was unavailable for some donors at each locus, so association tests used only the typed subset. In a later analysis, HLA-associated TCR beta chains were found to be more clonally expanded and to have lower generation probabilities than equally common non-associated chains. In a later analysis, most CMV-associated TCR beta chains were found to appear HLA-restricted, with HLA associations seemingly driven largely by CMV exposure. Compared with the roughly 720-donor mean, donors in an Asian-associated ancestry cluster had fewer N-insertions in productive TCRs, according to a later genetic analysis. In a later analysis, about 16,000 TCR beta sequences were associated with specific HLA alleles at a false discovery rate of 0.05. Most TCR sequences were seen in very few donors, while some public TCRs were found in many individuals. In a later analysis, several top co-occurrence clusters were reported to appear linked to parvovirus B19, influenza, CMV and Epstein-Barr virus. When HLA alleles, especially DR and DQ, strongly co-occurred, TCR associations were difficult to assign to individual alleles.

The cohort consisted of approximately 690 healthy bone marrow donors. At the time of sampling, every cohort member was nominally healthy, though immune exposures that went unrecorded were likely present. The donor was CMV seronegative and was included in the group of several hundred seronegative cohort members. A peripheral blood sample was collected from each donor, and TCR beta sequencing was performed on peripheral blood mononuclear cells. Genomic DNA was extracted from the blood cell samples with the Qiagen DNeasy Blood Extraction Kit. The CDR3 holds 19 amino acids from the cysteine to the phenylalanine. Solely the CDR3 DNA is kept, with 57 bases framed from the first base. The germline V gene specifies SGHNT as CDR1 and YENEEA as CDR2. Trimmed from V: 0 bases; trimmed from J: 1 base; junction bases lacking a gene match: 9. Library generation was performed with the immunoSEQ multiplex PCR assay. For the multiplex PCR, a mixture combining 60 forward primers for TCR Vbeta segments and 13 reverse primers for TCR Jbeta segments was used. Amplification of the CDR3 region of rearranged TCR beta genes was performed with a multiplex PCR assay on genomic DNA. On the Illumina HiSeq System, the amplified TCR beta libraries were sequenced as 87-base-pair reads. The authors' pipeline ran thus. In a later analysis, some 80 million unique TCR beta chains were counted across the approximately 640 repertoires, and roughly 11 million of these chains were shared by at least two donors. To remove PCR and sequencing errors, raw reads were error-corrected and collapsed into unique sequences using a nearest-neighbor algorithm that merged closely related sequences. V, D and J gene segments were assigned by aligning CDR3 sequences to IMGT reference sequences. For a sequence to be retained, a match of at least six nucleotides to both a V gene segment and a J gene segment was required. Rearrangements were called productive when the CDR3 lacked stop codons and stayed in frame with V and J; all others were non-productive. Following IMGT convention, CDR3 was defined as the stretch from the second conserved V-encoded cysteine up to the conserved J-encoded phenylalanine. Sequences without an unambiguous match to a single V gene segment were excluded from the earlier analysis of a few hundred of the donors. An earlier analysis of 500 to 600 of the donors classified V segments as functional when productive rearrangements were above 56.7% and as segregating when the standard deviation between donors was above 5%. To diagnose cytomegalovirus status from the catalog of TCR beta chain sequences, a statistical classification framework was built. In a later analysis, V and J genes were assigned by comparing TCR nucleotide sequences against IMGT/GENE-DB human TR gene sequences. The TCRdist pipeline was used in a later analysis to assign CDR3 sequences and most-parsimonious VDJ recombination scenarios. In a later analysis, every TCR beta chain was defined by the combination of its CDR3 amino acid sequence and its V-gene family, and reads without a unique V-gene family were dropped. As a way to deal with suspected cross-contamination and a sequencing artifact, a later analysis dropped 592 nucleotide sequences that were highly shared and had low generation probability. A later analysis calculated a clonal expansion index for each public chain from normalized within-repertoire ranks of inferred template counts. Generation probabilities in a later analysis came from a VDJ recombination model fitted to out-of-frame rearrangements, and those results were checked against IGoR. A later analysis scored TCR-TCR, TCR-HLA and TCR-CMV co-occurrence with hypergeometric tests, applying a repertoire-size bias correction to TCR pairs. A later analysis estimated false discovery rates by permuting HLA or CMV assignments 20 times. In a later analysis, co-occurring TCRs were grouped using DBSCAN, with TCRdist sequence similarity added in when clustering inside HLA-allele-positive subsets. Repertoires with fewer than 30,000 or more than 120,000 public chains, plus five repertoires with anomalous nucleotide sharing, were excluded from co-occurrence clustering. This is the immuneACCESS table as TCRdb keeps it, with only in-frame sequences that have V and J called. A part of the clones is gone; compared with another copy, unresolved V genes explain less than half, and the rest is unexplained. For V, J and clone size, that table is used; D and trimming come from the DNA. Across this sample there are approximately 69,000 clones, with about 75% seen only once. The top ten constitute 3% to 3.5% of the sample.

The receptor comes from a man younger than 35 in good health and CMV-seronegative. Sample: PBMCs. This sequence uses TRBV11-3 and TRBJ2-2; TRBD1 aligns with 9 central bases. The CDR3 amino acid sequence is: CASSLEKWWGQGNTGELFF. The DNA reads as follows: TGTGCCAGCAGCTTAGAAAAGTGGTGGGGACAGGGGAACACCGGGGAGCTGTTTTTT.